What follows are 29 T cell receptor beta chains derived from one specimen sequenced in a study of blood T cell repertoires in COVID-19. TCRdb's table, derived via immunoSEQ multiplex PCR, lists solely in-frame clones and lacks some. Of 100,000 to 150,000 clones in the sample, around nine tenths were seen once. Sequencing was carried out using peripheral blood. The source of these receptors is a woman in her seventies with COVID-19, enrolled during active disease.

The chain couples TRBV7-9 to TRBJ1-3; unclear D gene. The CDR3 totals 15 residues. Per the germline V gene, CDR1 is SEHNR and CDR2 is FQNEAQ (reference sequence). Trimming removed 6 bases from V and 0 bases from J, with 12 bases in between. CDR3 amino acids: CASRTHSSSGNTIYF. Here the CDR3 DNA reads TGTGCCAGCAGGACACACTCGAGCTCTGGAAACACCATATATTTT.

The rearrangement links TRBV5-6 to TRBJ1-3; D gene unclear. The V gene's germline CDR1 is SGHDT and CDR2 YYEEEE. The CDR3 is 14 amino acids. The V gene lost 4 bases and the J gene lost 2 bases, with 10 bases spanning the gap. CDR3 region: CASSPGGAGNTIYF. In DNA form, the CDR3 reads TGTGCCAGCAGCCCGGGCGGGGCTGGAAACACCATATATTTT.

The CDR3 here is CASSLAGQGLRGAFF. In nucleotides, the CDR3 is TGTGCCAGCAGCTTGGCCGGACAGGGGTTGAGAGGAGCTTTCTTT. The chain employs TRBV5-6 and TRBJ1-1; 9 positions agree with TRBD1. The trim removed 0 bases at V and 10 bases at J, leaving 10 bases unmatched. Germline lookup yields CDR1 SGHDT and CDR2 YYEEEE. The CDR3 has 15 residues.

This clone was seen only once. The V gene is TRBV3-1 (or the pseudogene TRBV3-2), the J gene TRBJ2-3; D gene uncertain. Trimming took off 0 bases at V and 8 bases at J, with 15 bases between the two ends. CDR1 is LGHDT, CDR2 YNNKEL, per germline (reference sequence). This CDR3 is 15 amino acids long. The CDR3 coding sequence is TGTGCCAGCAGCCAAGATATCGCGGCTCCGGGTACGCAGTATTTT. Protein: CASSQDIAAPGTQYF.

J is TRBJ1-2 and V is TRBV3-1 (or the pseudogene TRBV3-2), with 9 nucleotides matching TRBD1. The CDR3 spans 15 residues. CDR1 LGHDT and CDR2 YNNKEL come from the germline V gene (reference sequence). J lost 6 bases, V lost 0 bases, and 5 bases had no gene match. The CDR3 reads CASSQETGGKDGYTF. The DNA of the CDR3 is TGTGCCAGCAGCCAAGAAACAGGGGGCAAGGATGGCTACACCTTC.

The V and J genes are TRBV28 and TRBJ1-2; 9 bases map to TRBD1. The CDR3 runs to 21 residues. V shed 5 bases and J 0 bases; nucleotides not matched to a gene: 22. CDR1 and CDR2 (germline): MDHEN, SYDVKM. The CDR3 DNA reads as TGTGCCAGCAGTCCCGCCCGGGACAGGGTTTCCCTCCCGGTTCCTAACTATGGCTACACCTTC. It is translated as CASSPARDRVSLPVPNYGYTF.

This clone occurred a few times. The rearrangement uses TRBV12-3 or TRBV12-4 and TRBJ1-2; D unresolved. The V end was cut by 1 base, the J end by 5 bases, with 8 bases between. The CDR3 totals 13 residues. The CDR3 nucleotides read TGTGCCAGCAGTTTAGGGTGGAGTTATGGCTACACCTTC. Its translation: CASSLGWSYGYTF.

This chain uses TRBV20-1 with TRBJ1-6; no clear D. V was shortened by 3 bases and J by 7 bases, with 4 bases between the two germline ends. CDR1 and CDR2 (germline): DFQATT, SNEGSKA (reference sequence). There are 11 residues in the CDR3. This CDR3 reads CSASRNSPLHF. The DNA for the CDR3 is TGCAGTGCTAGCCGGAATTCACCCCTCCACTTT.

The CDR3: CATSRARDRTVNTEAFF. CDR3 nucleotide sequence: TGTGCCACCAGCAGAGCGCGGGACAGAACTGTGAACACTGAAGCTTTCTTT. The chain couples TRBV15 to TRBJ1-1; 7 bases fit TRBD1. The CDR3 runs 17 residues. The germline gives CDR1 LNHNV, CDR2 YYDKDF (reference sequence). Losses at the gene ends were 1 base for V and 0 bases for J; bases not matched to a gene: 8.

The CDR3 DNA follows: TGTGCCAGCAGCTTAGGCCAGACTAGCGGGAGATACAATGAGCAGTTCTTC. It specifies CASSLGQTSGRYNEQFF. The rearrangement uses TRBV7-9 and TRBJ2-1; 12 bases are shared with TRBD2. With V trimmed by 1 base and J by 4 bases, 5 bases remained unmatched. Looked up from germline, CDR1 is SEHNR and CDR2 is FQNEAQ (reference sequence). This CDR3 has 17 residues.

The V call is TRBV28, the J call TRBJ2-7; D perhaps matches TRBD1 (5 bases). This CDR3 has 14 amino acids. The V end was cut by 3 bases, the J end by 0 bases, with 9 bases between. Germline V gene sequence: CDR1 MDHEN, CDR2 SYDVKM. CDR3 sequence (DNA): TGTGCCAGCAGTTTGGTGGGGCCCTCCTACGAGCAGTACTTC. It translates to CASSLVGPSYEQYF. The complete variable domain, with remaining parts taken from reference TRBV28 and TRBJ2-7, reads DVKVTQSSRYLVKRTGEKVFLECVQDMDHENMFWYRQDPGLGLRLIYFSYDVKMKEKGDIPEGYSVSREKKERFSLILESASTNQTSMYLCASSLVGPSYEQYFGPGTRLTVT.

The rearrangement uses TRBV28 and TRBJ1-1; no reliable D call. The CDR3 totals 12 residues. V lost 6 bases, J lost 11 bases, and 16 bases lay in between. CDR1 is MDHEN and CDR2 is SYDVKM in the germline V gene. CDR3 sequence reads: CASSQGPGGAFF. The CDR3 region has the DNA TGTGCCAGCAGCCAAGGTCCCGGAGGGGCTTTCTTT. Full variable domain (rest looked up from reference TRBV28 and TRBJ1-1): DVKVTQSSRYLVKRTGEKVFLECVQDMDHENMFWYRQDPGLGLRLIYFSYDVKMKEKGDIPEGYSVSREKKERFSLILESASTNQTSMYLCASSQGPGGAFFGQGTRLTVV.

This chain links TRBV24-1 with TRBJ2-4; D gene ambiguous. This CDR3 is 13 amino acids long. CDR1 and CDR2 (germline): KGHDR, SFDVKD. Trimming cost V 9 bases and J 1 base, with 9 bases left between them. CDR3 protein: CATSIGAKNIQYF. The CDR3 bases are TGTGCCACCTCCATCGGGGCCAAAAACATTCAGTACTTC.

The CDR3 DNA reads TGTGCCAGCAGCTTAACGGGCCAGGGTCGGACCGGGGAGCTGTTTTTT. Amino acids: CASSLTGQGRTGELFF. The chain links TRBV7-3 to TRBJ2-2; D is perhaps TRBD1 (5 bases). This CDR3 spans 16 amino acids. Germline assignment: CDR1 SGHTA and CDR2 FQGTGA. Between the trimmed V and J ends, which lost 0 bases and 5 bases, there was a span of 13 bases.

The V and J genes are TRBV2 and TRBJ2-5, with D unresolved. Looked up from germline, CDR1 is SNHLY and CDR2 is FYNNEI. The CDR3 is 11 residues long. Trimming shortened V by 2 bases and J by 5 bases, and 3 bases separated the two germline ends. CDR3 nucleotide sequence: TGTGCCAGCAGTGAACGGGAGACCCAGTACTTC. Residues: CASSERETQYF. The full variable domain, its missing parts supplied by reference TRBV2 and TRBJ2-5, is EPEVTQTPSHQVTQMGQEVILRCVPISNHLYFYWYRQILGQKVEFLVSFYNNEISEKSEIFDDQFSVERPDGSNFTLKIRSTKLEDSAMYFCASSERETQYFGPGTRLLVL.

The V call is TRBV23-1, the J call TRBJ2-7, with D possibly TRBD1 on 5 matching bases. TRBV23-1 is given ORF status, its function remaining uncertain. CDR3 length: 16 amino acids. V dropped 6 bases and J dropped 0 bases, with 18 bases sitting between them. CDR3 sequence (DNA): TGCGCCAGCAGCCCTGATAACAGGAACGGCTCCTACGAGCAGTACTTC. This encodes CASSPDNRNGSYEQYF.

V is TRBV3-1 (or the pseudogene TRBV3-2) and J is TRBJ2-5; a weak D match, TRBD1 (5 bases). The CDR3 extends over 14 amino acids. The V and J ends lost 4 bases and 4 bases respectively, with 13 bases between them. Germline CDR1 and CDR2: LGHDT and YNNKEL (reference sequence). CDR3 in amino acids: CASSRGGTGETQYF. CDR3 DNA sequence: TGTGCCAGCAGCCGGGGCGGAACGGGAGAGACCCAGTACTTC.

The chain combines TRBV5-4 with TRBJ1-6; TRBD1 agrees at 7 bases. V lost 2 bases and J lost 10; bases outside the gene matches: 12. The CDR3 has 16 amino acids. Looked up from germline, CDR1 is SGHNT and CDR2 is YYREEE (reference sequence). The CDR3 spells CASSLDRVGVKSPLHF. The CDR3 nucleotides are TGTGCCAGCAGCTTAGACAGGGTCGGCGTAAAATCACCCCTCCACTTT.

This clone turned up a few times. This sequence joins TRBV5-4 and TRBJ1-6; 9 nucleotides align to TRBD1. This CDR3 contains 16 residues. V gave up 4 bases and J gave up 9 bases; unmatched junction bases: 11. Germline CDR1 and CDR2: SGHNT and YYREEE (reference sequence). The CDR3 reads CASSRPGQGEISPLHF. CDR3 nucleotides: TGTGCCAGCAGCCGTCCGGGACAGGGTGAAATTTCACCCCTCCACTTT.

This sequence joins TRBV5-1 and TRBJ1-1; 8 bases are a match to TRBD1. Germline V CDR1 and CDR2: SGHRS, YFSETQ. The V gene end was trimmed by 0 bases and the J gene end by 3 bases; junction bases not matched to a gene: 10. CDR3 length: 17 amino acids. CDR3 nucleotides: TGCGCCAGCAGCTTGGGTGGACAGGGACCCAAGGACACTGAAGCTTTCTTT. Protein: CASSLGGQGPKDTEAFF. The full variable domain, its missing parts supplied by reference TRBV5-1 and TRBJ1-1, is KAGVTQTPRYLIKTRGQQVTLSCSPISGHRSVSWYQQTPGQGLQFLFEYFSETQRNKGNFPGRFSGRQFSNSRSEMNVSTLELGDSALYLCASSLGGQGPKDTEAFFGQGTRLTVV.

The rearrangement uses TRBV7-2 and TRBJ1-5; 9 positions match TRBD1. The CDR3 runs to 14 residues. V shed 6 bases, J shed 6 bases, and the junction held 6 bases outside the gene matches. Germline CDR1 reads SGHTA; CDR2 reads FQGNSA. CDR3 protein: CASSGQGLAQPQHF. Here the CDR3 DNA reads TGTGCCAGCAGTGGACAGGGGTTAGCTCAGCCCCAGCATTTT.

CDR3 in DNA: TGTGCCAGCAGTTATCAGGGGGCTGGGGGAAACACCATATATTTT. Amino acids: CASSYQGAGGNTIYF. The chain carries TRBV7-9 and TRBJ1-3, with 8 bases that match TRBD1. Looked up from germline, CDR1 is SEHNR and CDR2 is FQNEAQ (reference sequence). The V and J ends lost 6 bases and 4 bases, in that order; junction bases with no gene match: 8. The CDR3 runs 15 residues.

This chain links TRBV18 with TRBJ1-1; TRBD1 matches at 7 bases. J lost 5 bases, V lost 5 bases, and 8 bases had no gene match. The CDR3 is made up of 14 amino acids. Germline CDR1 reads KGHSH; CDR2 reads LQKENI. CDR3 amino acids: CASSFATGSTEAFF. DNA of the CDR3: TGTGCCAGCTCATTTGCGACAGGGAGTACTGAAGCTTTCTTT.

This chain connects TRBV3-1 (or the pseudogene TRBV3-2) to TRBJ2-4, with D possibly matching TRBD1 (5 bases). Germline V gene sequence: CDR1 LGHDT, CDR2 YNNKEL (reference sequence). This CDR3 contains 17 residues. Between the trimmed V and J ends, which lost 4 bases and 3 bases, there was a span of 19 bases. In DNA, the CDR3 is TGTGCCAGCAGCCTCCTAAGGGCCGGACAAGACAAAAACATTCAGTACTTC. It codes for CASSLLRAGQDKNIQYF.

The chain combines TRBV28 with TRBJ2-7; 7 nucleotides line up with TRBD1. CDR3 length equals 14 residues. V lost 5 bases and J lost 3; bases outside the gene matches: 7. Germline-derived CDR1 and CDR2 are MDHEN and SYDVKM. CDR3 bases: TGTGCCAGCAGTAACAGGGGAACCCTCTACGAGCAGTACTTC. Protein: CASSNRGTLYEQYF. Full variable domain (remainder filled in from reference TRBV28 and TRBJ2-7): DVKVTQSSRYLVKRTGEKVFLECVQDMDHENMFWYRQDPGLGLRLIYFSYDVKMKEKGDIPEGYSVSREKKERFSLILESASTNQTSMYLCASSNRGTLYEQYFGPGTRLTVT.

The V call is TRBV27, the J call TRBJ1-4; 8 bases fit TRBD1. Germline CDR1 MNHEY, CDR2 SMNVEV (reference sequence). Trimming took 2 bases from V and 8 from J; bases not matched to a gene: 7. CDR3 length: 15 residues. CDR3 sequence reads: CASSLLTGGYEKLFF. The CDR3, as DNA: TGTGCCAGCAGTTTACTCACAGGGGGTTACGAAAAACTGTTTTTT.

The chain is built from TRBV30 and TRBJ1-1, with 7 bases fitting TRBD1. The junction had 9 bases not matched to a gene; V was cut back by 0 bases and J by 8 bases. The CDR3 totals 14 residues. Germline lookup yields CDR1 GTSNPN and CDR2 SVGIG (reference sequence). The CDR3 sequence: CAWSVLDRAGEAFF. The CDR3 DNA follows: TGTGCCTGGAGTGTACTCGACAGGGCTGGAGAAGCTTTCTTT. The whole variable domain, filled in from reference TRBV30 and TRBJ1-1, reads SQTIHQWPATLVQPVGSPLSLECTVEGTSNPNLYWYRQAAGRGLQLLFYSVGIGQISSEVPQNLSASRPQDRQFILSSKKLLLSDSGFYLCAWSVLDRAGEAFFGQGTRLTVV.

This clone was detected only a few times. The genes are TRBV5-1 and TRBJ1-1; 7 bases fit TRBD1. The CDR3 totals 14 residues. CDR1 is SGHRS, CDR2 YFSETQ, per germline. Germline trimming cut 0 bases from V and 4 bases from J; bases unmatched to any gene: 3. CDR3 amino acids: CASSLEQGTTEAFF. The CDR3 bases are TGCGCCAGCAGCTTGGAACAGGGGACCACTGAAGCTTTCTTT. Full variable domain (outside the CDR3, taken from reference TRBV5-1 and TRBJ1-1): KAGVTQTPRYLIKTRGQQVTLSCSPISGHRSVSWYQQTPGQGLQFLFEYFSETQRNKGNFPGRFSGRQFSNSRSEMNVSTLELGDSALYLCASSLEQGTTEAFFGQGTRLTVV.

The chain is built from TRBV3-1 (or the pseudogene TRBV3-2) and TRBJ2-7; 7 bases map to TRBD2. The CDR3 is made up of 13 amino acids. CDR1 and CDR2 (germline): LGHDT, YNNKEL (reference sequence). The junction had 3 bases not matched to a gene; V was cut back by 3 bases and J by 4 bases. CDR3 sequence (DNA): TGTGCCAGCAGCCACATCGGGGGGTACGAGCAGTACTTC. It translates to CASSHIGGYEQYF.